A selection of T cell receptor beta chains follows, all from one sample in a study of graft-versus-host responses after intestinal transplantation. Repertoires were generated with immunoSEQ multiplex PCR, while TCRdb's copy carries only in-frame clones and drops some. The table lists some 29,000 clones, around 83% of them singletons. This sample comprised ileum tissue, obtained 98 days after intestinal transplantation. The receptors stem from a human patient who received an intestinal transplant, so some T cells may come from the graft donor. CDR3s include the opening cysteine and the closing phenylalanine or tryptophan. The D gene is left open where the match is weak. The size of a clone is reported for some rows only, either as once, few or many, or as a class for expanded clones.

size | J | V | D | CDR3 | DNA
once | TRBJ2-3 | TRBV30 | . | CAWSLSGSTDTQYF | TGTGCCTGGAGTTTGTCAGGGAGCACAGATACGCAGTATTTT
. | TRBJ2-1 | TRBV5-6 | . | CASSPLPPGDNEQFF | TGTGCCAGCAGCCCTCTCCCCCCGGGGGACAATGAGCAGTTCTTC
. | TRBJ1-1 | TRBV12-5 | TRBD1 | CASGGPTGTEIEAFF | TGTGCTAGTGGTGGCCCAACCGGGACAGAGATTGAAGCTTTCTTT
. | TRBJ1-2 | TRBV27 | TRBD1 | CASSLKQGPKLYGYTF | TGTGCCAGCAGCCTAAAACAGGGGCCTAAACTCTATGGCTACACCTTC
. | TRBJ2-2 | TRBV11-2 | . | CASSPPMGGLTGELFF | TGTGCCAGCAGCCCACCCATGGGGGGGCTCACCGGGGAGCTGTTTTTT
few | TRBJ2-1 | TRBV10-3 | TRBD1 | CAISAAGGRNNEQFF | TGTGCCATCAGTGCGGCAGGGGGCAGAAACAATGAGCAGTTCTTC
. | TRBJ2-7 | TRBV11-2 | TRBD1 | CASSLEPGQYSYEQYF | TGTGCCAGCAGCTTAGAGCCGGGACAGTACTCCTACGAGCAGTACTTC
. | TRBJ1-1 | TRBV11-3 | . | CASSHRQNTEAFF | TGTGCCAGCAGCCATCGACAGAACACTGAAGCTTTCTTT
. | TRBJ1-2 | TRBV2 | . | CASSDDRIGGYTF | TGTGCCAGCAGTGACGACAGGATTGGCGGCTACACCTTC
. | TRBJ2-5 | TRBV12-5 | TRBD2 | CASGLVTSGGETQYF | TGTGCTAGTGGTTTGGTAACGTCGGGGGGGGAGACCCAGTACTTC
. | TRBJ2-1 | TRBV7-6 | . | CASSLDPGPSSYNEQFF | TGTGCCAGCAGCTTAGACCCGGGCCCCAGCTCCTACAATGAGCAGTTCTTC
few | TRBJ1-6 | TRBV5-4 | . | CASSLSERSPLHF | TGTGCCAGCAGCTTGAGTGAGAGATCACCCCTCCACTTT
. | TRBJ2-2 | TRBV18 | . | CASSPPATGELFF | TGTGCCAGCTCACCACCGGCGACCGGGGAGCTGTTTTTT
. | TRBJ2-2 | TRBV10-1 | . | CASSEIAGELFF | TGCGCCAGCAGTGAGATCGCCGGGGAGCTGTTTTTT
. | TRBJ2-2 | TRBV27 | TRBD2 | CASSLAAGGTGELFF | TGTGCCAGCAGTTTAGCAGCGGGGGGAACCGGGGAGCTGTTTTTT
. | TRBJ1-1 | TRBV19 | TRBD1 | CASSIRQGGTEAFF | TGTGCCAGTAGTATAAGACAGGGAGGCACTGAAGCTTTCTTT
. | TRBJ2-2 | TRBV27 | TRBD2 | CASSYVLAGGPIGELFF | TGTGCCAGCAGTTACGTCCTAGCGGGGGGGCCTATCGGGGAGCTGTTTTTT
. | TRBJ2-7 | TRBV9 | TRBD2 | CASSLSSGVSSYEQYF | TGTGCCAGCAGCTTGTCTAGCGGGGTAAGCTCCTACGAGCAGTACTTC
. | TRBJ2-7 | TRBV27 | . | CASSSDSLGEQYF | TGTGCCAGCAGCTCGGACAGCTTGGGGGAGCAGTACTTC
. | TRBJ1-5 | TRBV6-6 | . | CASSFGQLYSNQPQHF | TGTGCCAGCAGTTTTGGACAGCTCTATAGCAATCAGCCCCAGCATTTT
. | TRBJ2-3 | TRBV7-9 | TRBD2 | CASSLRLAVTTDTQYF | TGTGCCAGCAGCTTACGACTAGCGGTAACCACAGATACGCAGTATTTT
. | TRBJ1-5 | TRBV6-5 | TRBD1 | CASSPAQGALQPQHF | TGTGCCAGCAGCCCGGCCCAGGGGGCTCTTCAGCCCCAGCATTTT
. | TRBJ1-5 | TRBV27 | . | CASSFGAGNQPQHF | TGTGCCAGCAGTTTTGGGGCGGGCAATCAGCCCCAGCATTTT
. | TRBJ2-3 | TRBV7-2 | . | CASSLGWGAKGADTQYF | TGTGCCAGCAGCTTAGGGTGGGGGGCGAAAGGAGCAGATACGCAGTATTTT
. | TRBJ2-7 | TRBV7-7 | . | CASSHHEYEQYF | TGTGCCAGCAGCCACCACGAGTACGAGCAGTACTTC
. | TRBJ1-2 | TRBV7-9 | . | CASSLSLGSYYGYTF | TGTGCCAGCAGCTTATCGTTGGGCAGCTACTATGGCTACACCTTC
. | TRBJ1-2 | TRBV7-2 | . | CASHYVGFGGYTF | TGTGCCAGCCATTACGTGGGGTTCGGAGGCTACACCTTC
. | TRBJ2-3 | TRBV20-1 | . | CSARIPDTQYF | TGCAGTGCTCGAATACCAGATACGCAGTATTTT
. | TRBJ1-2 | TRBV14 | TRBD1 | CASRQTGDSYGYTF | TGTGCCAGCAGACAGACAGGGGACAGCTATGGCTACACCTTC
. | TRBJ2-5 | TRBV5-8 | . | CASSLQGQETQYF | TGTGCCAGCAGCTTACAGGGCCAAGAGACCCAGTACTTC
. | TRBJ1-5 | TRBV6-1 | . | CASSEVRQANQPQHF | TGTGCCAGCAGTGAAGTTCGACAGGCCAATCAGCCCCAGCATTTT
once | TRBJ2-3 | TRBV6-5 | TRBD1 | CASSAGTVFKDTQYF | TGTGCCAGCAGTGCCGGGACAGTCTTTAAAGATACGCAGTATTTT
. | TRBJ1-6 | TRBV27 | . | CASSQGTTNSPLHF | TGTGCCAGCAGTCAGGGGACTACTAATTCACCCCTCCACTTT
once | TRBJ2-3 | TRBV7-9 | TRBD1 | CASSQTGQDFTDTQYF | TGTGCCAGCAGCCAGACAGGGCAGGACTTCACAGATACGCAGTATTTT
few | TRBJ2-5 | TRBV6-1 | TRBD1 | CASSPDRGRAETQYF | TGTGCCAGCAGTCCGGACAGGGGGCGCGCTGAGACCCAGTACTTC
. | TRBJ1-1 | TRBV5-1 | . | CASSSTPGEGTEAFF | TGCGCCAGCAGCTCTACCCCCGGGGAGGGGACTGAAGCTTTCTTT